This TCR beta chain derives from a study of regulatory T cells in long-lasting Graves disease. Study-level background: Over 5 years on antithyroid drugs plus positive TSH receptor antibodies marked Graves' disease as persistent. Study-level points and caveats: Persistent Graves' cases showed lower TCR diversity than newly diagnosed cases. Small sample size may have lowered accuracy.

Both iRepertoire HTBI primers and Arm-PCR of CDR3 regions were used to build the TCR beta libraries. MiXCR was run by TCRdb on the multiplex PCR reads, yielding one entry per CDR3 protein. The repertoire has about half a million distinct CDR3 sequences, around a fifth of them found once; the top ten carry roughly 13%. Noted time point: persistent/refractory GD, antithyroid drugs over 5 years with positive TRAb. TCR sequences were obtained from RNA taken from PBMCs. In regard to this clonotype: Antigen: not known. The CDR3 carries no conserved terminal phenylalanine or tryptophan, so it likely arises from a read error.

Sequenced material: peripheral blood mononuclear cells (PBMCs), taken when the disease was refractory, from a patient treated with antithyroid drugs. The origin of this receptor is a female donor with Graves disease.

The CDR3 DNA follows: TGTGCCAGCAGTTTACCCGGGACAGTCAACACTGAAGCTTTCCTT. It is translated as CASSLPGTVNTEAFL. V is TRBV28 and J is TRBJ1-1, with TRBD1 identical over 7 bases. The germline CDR1 and CDR2 sequences are MDHEN and SYDVKM. V trimming: 2 bases; J trimming: 2 bases; junction bases outside the gene matches: 5. The CDR3 is 15 residues long.